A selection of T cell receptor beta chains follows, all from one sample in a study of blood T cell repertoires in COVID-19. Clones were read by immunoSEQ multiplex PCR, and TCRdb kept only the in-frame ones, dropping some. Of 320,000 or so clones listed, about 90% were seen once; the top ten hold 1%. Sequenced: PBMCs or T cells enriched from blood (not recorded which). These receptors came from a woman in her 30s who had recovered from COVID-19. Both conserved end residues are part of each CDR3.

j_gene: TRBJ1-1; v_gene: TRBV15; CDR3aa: CATSSDRGGNTEAFF
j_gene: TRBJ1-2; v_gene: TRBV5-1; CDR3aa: CASSLGTGGAYGYTF
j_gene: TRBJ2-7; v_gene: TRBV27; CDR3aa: CASSPTGLTYEQYF
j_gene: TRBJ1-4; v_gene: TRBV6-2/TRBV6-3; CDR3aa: CASSPRPTRFFPTNEKLFF
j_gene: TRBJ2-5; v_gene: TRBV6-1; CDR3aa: CASSEVGGGLLAQYF
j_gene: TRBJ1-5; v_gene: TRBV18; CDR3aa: CASSPPREGAGNQPQHF
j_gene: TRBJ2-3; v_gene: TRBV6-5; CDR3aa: CASSYQGFLDTQYF
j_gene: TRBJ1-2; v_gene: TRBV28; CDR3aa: CASKEGPGGYTF
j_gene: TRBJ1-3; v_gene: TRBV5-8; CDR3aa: CASSLVLVGGPSGNTIYF
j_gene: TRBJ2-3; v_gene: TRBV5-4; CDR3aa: CASSLSASGKADTQYF
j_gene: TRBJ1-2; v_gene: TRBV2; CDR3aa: CASSRDKLFGYTF
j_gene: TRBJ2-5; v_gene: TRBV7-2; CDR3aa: CASVKTGQETQYF
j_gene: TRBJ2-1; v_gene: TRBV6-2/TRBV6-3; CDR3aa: CASSYGTGRGSYNEQFF
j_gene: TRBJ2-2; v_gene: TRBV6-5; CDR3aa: CASSHTDTGELFF
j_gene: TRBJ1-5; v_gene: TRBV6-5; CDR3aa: CASSSSGPNNQPQHF
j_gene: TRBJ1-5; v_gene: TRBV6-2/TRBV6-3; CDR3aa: CASSYVASNQPQHF
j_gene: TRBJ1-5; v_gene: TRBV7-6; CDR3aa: CASSLGTGWDSNQPQHF
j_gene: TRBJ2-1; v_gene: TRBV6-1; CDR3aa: CASSAGLAGGPNEQFF
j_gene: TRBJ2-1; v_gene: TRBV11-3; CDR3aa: CASSPTGSHEQFF
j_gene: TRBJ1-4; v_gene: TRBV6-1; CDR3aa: CASSEREGVVKLFF
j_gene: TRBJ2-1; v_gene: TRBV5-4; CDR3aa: CASSITGLAAYNEQFF
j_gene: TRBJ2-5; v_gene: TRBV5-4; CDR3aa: CASSLGGERETQYF
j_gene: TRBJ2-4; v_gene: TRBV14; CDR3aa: CASSLGLASSAKNIQYF
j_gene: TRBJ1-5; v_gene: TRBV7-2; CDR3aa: CASSLGQGGGQPQHF
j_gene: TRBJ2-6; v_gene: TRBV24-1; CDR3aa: CATSEHSGANVLTF
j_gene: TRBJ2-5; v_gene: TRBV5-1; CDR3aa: CASSLPGQGIETQYF
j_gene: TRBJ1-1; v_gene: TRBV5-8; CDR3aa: CASSLGSGYTEAFF
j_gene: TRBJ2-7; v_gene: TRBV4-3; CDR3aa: CASSQESAGGSYEQYF
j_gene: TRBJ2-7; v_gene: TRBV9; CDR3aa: CASSASGTGPYEQYF
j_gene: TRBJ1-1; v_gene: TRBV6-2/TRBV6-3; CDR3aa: CASSYSIGARAFF
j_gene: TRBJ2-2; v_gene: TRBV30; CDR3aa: CACERGGRTGELFF
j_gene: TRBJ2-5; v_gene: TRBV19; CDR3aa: CASSPYGGAKQETQYF
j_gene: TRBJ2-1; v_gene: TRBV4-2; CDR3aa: CASSQVGQASPFNEQFF
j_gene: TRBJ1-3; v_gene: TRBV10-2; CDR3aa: CASSAVGIVGNTIYF
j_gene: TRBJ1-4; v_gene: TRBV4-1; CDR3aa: CASSQPGQGNEKLFF
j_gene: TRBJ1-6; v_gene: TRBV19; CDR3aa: CASSTTTGVSPLHF
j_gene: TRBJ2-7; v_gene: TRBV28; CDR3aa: CASRTGTTYSYEQYF
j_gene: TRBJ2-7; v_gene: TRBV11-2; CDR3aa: CASSLVQGEQYF
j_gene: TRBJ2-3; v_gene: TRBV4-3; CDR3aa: CASSHEVTGGTDTQYF
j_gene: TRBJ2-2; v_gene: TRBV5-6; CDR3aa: CASSLEVWGLASTGELFF
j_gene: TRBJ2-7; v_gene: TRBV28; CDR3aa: CASSSADRHVYEQYF
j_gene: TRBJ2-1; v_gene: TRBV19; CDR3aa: CASTADRSSYNEQFF
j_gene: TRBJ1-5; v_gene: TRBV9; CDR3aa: CASSVEAGLNQPQHF
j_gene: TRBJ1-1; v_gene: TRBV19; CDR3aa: CASSYRSGTDTEAFF
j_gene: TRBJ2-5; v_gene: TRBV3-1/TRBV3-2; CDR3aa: CASSPRAGGIGTQYF
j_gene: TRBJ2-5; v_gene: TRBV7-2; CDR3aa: CASSLQGLAGQETQYF
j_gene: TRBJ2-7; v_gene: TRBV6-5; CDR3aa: CASSYSSTLAGVEQYF
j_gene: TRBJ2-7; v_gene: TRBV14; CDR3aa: CASSPRILTGADEQYF
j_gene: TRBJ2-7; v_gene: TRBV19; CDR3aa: CASTDRARLHEQYF
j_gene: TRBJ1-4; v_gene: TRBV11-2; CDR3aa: CASSSGGEKLFF
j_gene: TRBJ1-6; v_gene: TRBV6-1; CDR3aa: CASSEAGFRPGTTGF
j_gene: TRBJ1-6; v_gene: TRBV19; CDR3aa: CASSIGRGTGLNSPLHF
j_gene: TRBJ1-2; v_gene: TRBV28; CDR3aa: CASSTDRGPDGYTF
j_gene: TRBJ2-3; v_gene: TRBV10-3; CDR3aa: CAISEVPGGTDTQYF
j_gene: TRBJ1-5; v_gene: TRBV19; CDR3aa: CASRPGAGGRSNQPQHF